These T cell receptor beta chains were read from a single sample in a study of vaccination effects on CD4 cells after COVID-19. The assay was immunoSEQ multiplex PCR, and TCRdb's table has in-frame clones only and misses some. The data hold some 77,000 clones, with around three quarters observed a single time. No cognate antigen is known for these TCRs. The sample was CD4+ T cells from PBMCs cultured with HCoV-OC43 spike peptides, taken before COVID-19 vaccination. The receptors stem from a human donor who received a COVID-19 vaccine. The CDR3 runs from the conserved cysteine through the conserved F or W. A D gene is named only where the DNA matches it firmly. Part of the rows lack a size; the others show once, few, many or a class for expanded clones.

TRBJ1-1 | TRBV6-4 | NA | NA | CASSDEPGQTKAFF | TGTGCCAGCAGTGACGAGCCAGGGCAGACAAAAGCTTTCTTT
TRBJ2-3 | TRBV13 | NA | NA | CASSLGDFSTDTQYF | TGTGCCAGCAGCTTAGGGGACTTCAGCACAGATACGCAGTATTTT
TRBJ2-6 | TRBV7-3 | NA | TRBD2 | CASSPGAGGSGANVLTF | TGTGCCAGCAGCCCGGGGGCGGGGGGATCTGGGGCCAACGTCCTGACTTTC
TRBJ1-1 | TRBV6-5 | NA | NA | CASSYSTGRHTEAFF | TGTGCCAGCAGTTACTCGACCGGGCGGCACACTGAAGCTTTCTTT
TRBJ2-5 | TRBV24-1 | NA | TRBD2 | CATSDPQRGGAETQYF | TGTGCCACCAGTGATCCCCAGCGGGGGGGCGCAGAGACCCAGTACTTC
TRBJ1-2 | TRBV28 | few | TRBD1 | CASSLGQGNYGYTF | TGTGCCAGCAGTCTAGGACAGGGGAACTATGGCTACACCTTC
TRBJ1-5 | TRBV9 | NA | NA | CASSVDPGGNQPQHF | TGTGCCAGCAGCGTAGATCCAGGGGGCAATCAGCCCCAGCATTTT
TRBJ1-3 | TRBV30 | NA | NA | CAWSGENSSGNTIYF | TGTGCCTGGAGCGGAGAAAACAGCTCTGGAAACACCATATATTTT
TRBJ1-5 | TRBV3-1/TRBV3-2 | NA | NA | CASSQDKGWPGRNQPQHF | TGTGCCAGCAGCCAAGATAAGGGCTGGCCAGGGCGCAATCAGCCCCAGCATTTT
TRBJ2-2 | TRBV7-2 | few | NA | CASRYRSGSDTGELFF | TGTGCCAGCAGGTATAGGTCAGGGTCGGACACCGGGGAGCTGTTTTTT
TRBJ1-4 | TRBV5-1 | NA | NA | CASSLGGLKEKLFF | TGCGCCAGCAGCTTGGGGGGACTAAAAGAAAAACTGTTTTTT
TRBJ2-4 | TRBV21-1 | NA | NA | CASSSRLGTSGGAKNIQYF | TGTGCCAGCAGCAGTCGACTAGGGACTAGCGGGGGGGCCAAAAACATTCAGTACTTC
TRBJ1-4 | TRBV7-6 | NA | NA | CASSTGQSTNEKLFF | TGTGCCAGCAGCACTGGACAGTCAACTAATGAAAAACTGTTTTTT
TRBJ1-2 | TRBV12-3/TRBV12-4 | NA | NA | CASSTEYYGYTF | TGTGCCAGCAGTACAGAGTACTATGGCTACACCTTC
TRBJ2-1 | TRBV18 | few | NA | CASSPQAEPNNEQFF | TGTGCCAGCTCACCCCAGGCCGAACCGAACAATGAGCAGTTCTTC
TRBJ1-5 | TRBV2 | NA | NA | CASSRGESNQPQHF | TGTGCCAGCAGCCGGGGGGAGAGCAATCAGCCCCAGCATTTT
TRBJ2-5 | TRBV18 | NA | TRBD2 | CASSPRTSTPETQYF | TGTGCCAGCTCACCTCGGACTAGCACCCCAGAGACCCAGTACTTC
TRBJ1-2 | TRBV6-1 | few | NA | CASSEADTVSMGSYGYTF | TGTGCCAGCAGTGAAGCCGACACCGTCTCGATGGGAAGCTATGGCTACACCTTC
TRBJ2-1 | TRBV15 | NA | NA | CATSTRQQGEQFF | TGTGCCACCAGCACGAGACAGCAAGGGGAGCAGTTCTTC
TRBJ2-3 | TRBV6-5 | NA | NA | CASSSLPAGAGDTQYF | TGTGCCAGCAGTTCCCTCCCTGCGGGGGCGGGGGATACGCAGTATTTT
TRBJ1-2 | TRBV6-5 | once | TRBD1 | CASSKTSGTVHGYTF | TGTGCCAGCAGTAAGACTTCCGGGACAGTCCATGGCTACACCTTC
TRBJ2-2 | TRBV6-5 | NA | NA | CASSIEQGPTGELFF | TGTGCCAGCAGTATCGAACAGGGACCCACCGGGGAGCTGTTTTTT
TRBJ2-3 | TRBV7-2 | NA | TRBD1 | CASSLVTGGSDTQYF | TGTGCCAGCAGCTTAGTGACAGGGGGCTCAGATACGCAGTATTTT
TRBJ1-2 | TRBV18 | NA | NA | CASSRDSYGYTF | TGTGCCAGCTCCCGCGACAGTTATGGCTACACCTTC
TRBJ1-2 | TRBV14 | NA | NA | CASSPQASERNGYTF | TGTGCCAGCAGCCCCCAGGCCTCGGAAAGAAACGGCTACACCTTC
TRBJ1-6 | TRBV14 | NA | TRBD1 | CASSQDRSRGRSPLHF | TGTGCCAGCAGCCAAGATCGTAGCAGGGGGAGGTCACCCCTCCACTTT
TRBJ2-5 | TRBV7-2 | NA | TRBD2 | CASSPQRGGGETQYF | TGTGCCAGCAGCCCCCAGCGGGGGGGAGGTGAGACCCAGTACTTC
TRBJ1-2 | TRBV11-2 | NA | TRBD1 | CASSLDRGQGNYGYTF | TGTGCCAGCAGCTTAGATCGGGGACAGGGGAACTATGGCTACACCTTC
TRBJ2-1 | TRBV30 | NA | TRBD2 | CAWGGSGLAGVSSYNEQFF | TGTGCCTGGGGGGGGTCGGGACTAGCGGGGGTGAGCTCCTACAATGAGCAGTTCTTC
TRBJ2-3 | TRBV19 | NA | NA | CASSARFYDTQYF | TGTGCCAGTTCTGCTAGGTTTTACGATACGCAGTATTTT
TRBJ1-2 | TRBV19 | NA | NA | CASSPGPYGYTF | TGTGCCAGTAGCCCAGGGCCCTATGGCTACACCTTC
TRBJ1-3 | TRBV19 | NA | NA | CASSILNGANTIYF | TGTGCCAGTAGTATATTGAACGGAGCAAACACCATATATTTT
TRBJ2-2 | TRBV24-1 | few | NA | CATSDGPRKANTGELFF | TGTGCCACCAGTGATGGACCCAGGAAGGCGAACACCGGGGAGCTGTTTTTT